These T cell receptor beta chains were read from a single sample in a study of cytomegalovirus exposure and HLA in healthy donors. Method: immunoSEQ multiplex PCR; TCRdb's copy keeps in-frame clones and lacks some. The data show some 150,000 clones, about 94% seen once. Material: PBMCs. These receptors all stem from a man aged 18 to 30 in good health and CMV-seropositive. The CDR3 runs from the conserved cysteine through the conserved F or W. A D gene is named only where the DNA matches it firmly. Size values are once, few and many counts, or a class for expanded clones, and some rows have none.

-	TRBV10-3	TRBD2	TRBJ2-1	CAVSPGPETSGSWNEQFF	TGTGCCGTCTCCCCCGGTCCCGAGACTAGCGGGAGTTGGAATGAGCAGTTCTTC
-	TRBV19	-	TRBJ1-1	CASSIANAGTEAFF	TGTGCCAGTAGTATAGCCAACGCCGGCACTGAAGCTTTCTTT
few	TRBV5-1	-	TRBJ2-3	CASSQLGAFTDTQYF	TGCGCCAGCAGCCAACTAGGAGCCTTCACAGATACGCAGTATTTT
-	TRBV7-2	-	TRBJ1-6	CASSLVGDFVSPLHF	TGTGCCAGCAGCTTAGTCGGGGATTTCGTATCACCCCTCCACTTT
-	TRBV7-6	TRBD2	TRBJ2-3	CASSRAGPQDTQYF	TGTGCCAGCAGCAGAGCGGGACCTCAGGATACGCAGTATTTT
-	TRBV7-9	-	TRBJ2-1	CASSRDNEQFF	TGTGCCAGCAGCCGGGACAATGAGCAGTTCTTC
-	TRBV27	TRBD2	TRBJ2-1	CASSSETRTSGGPYNEQFF	TGTGCCAGCAGTTCAGAGACCCGGACTAGCGGAGGCCCCTACAATGAGCAGTTCTTC
-	TRBV6-1	-	TRBJ2-7	CASREGSFEEQYF	TGTGCCAGCAGGGAGGGTTCCTTTGAAGAGCAGTACTTC
-	TRBV30	TRBD1	TRBJ2-3	CAWRPPTGLGTDTQYF	TGTGCCTGGAGACCCCCGACAGGGTTGGGCACAGATACGCAGTATTTT
-	TRBV6-1	TRBD1	TRBJ2-3	CATTGQSYSTDTQYF	TGTGCCACCACGGGACAGAGCTATAGCACAGATACGCAGTATTTT
-	TRBV4-2	TRBD2	TRBJ2-3	CASSPAGGRGTDTQYF	TGTGCCAGCAGCCCCGCGGGAGGGCGGGGCACAGATACGCAGTATTTT
once	TRBV5-1	-	TRBJ2-1	CASSFGGLVGNEQFF	TGCGCCAGCAGCTTCGGCGGTCTGGTGGGCAATGAGCAGTTCTTC
once	TRBV20-1	-	TRBJ2-7	CSASEGYEQYF	TGCAGTGCTAGCGAGGGCTACGAGCAGTACTTC
-	TRBV5-1	-	TRBJ2-3	CASSSTGSDTQYF	TGCGCCAGCAGCTCGACAGGCTCGGATACGCAGTATTTT
-	TRBV28	-	TRBJ1-2	CASSTLLWENYGYTF	TGTGCCAGCAGTACTCTTCTGTGGGAGAACTATGGCTACACCTTC
-	TRBV7-2	TRBD2	TRBJ2-2	CASSLTSAYPATGELFF	TGTGCCAGCAGCTTAACTAGCGCTTACCCTGCCACCGGGGAGCTGTTTTTT
-	TRBV6-1	-	TRBJ1-4	CASSDTGQGMGEKLFF	TGTGCCAGCAGTGATACGGGTCAGGGGATGGGCGAAAAACTGTTTTTT
once	TRBV5-1	-	TRBJ2-3	CASSTGQGDTQYF	TGCGCCAGCAGCACAGGACAAGGGGATACGCAGTATTTT